This T cell receptor (beta chain) was observed in a study of tumor-infiltrating lymphocytes in primary liver carcinoma. For the study at large: Male and female patients aged 30 to 69 years made up the cohort.

Co-extraction yielded RNA and DNA from approximately 22-30 mg of unsorted bulk tissue. The germline V gene has CDR1 SGHAT and CDR2 FQNNGV. This CDR3 is built from 14 residues. The researchers produced TCR beta cDNA from approximately 460 ng total RNA with a constant-region primer. Investigators got TCR beta libraries out of three nested multiplex PCR rounds, done with slightly modified ARM-PCR. Both of the initial two PCR rounds ran for about 11 cycles and employed TRBV1-TRBV30 forward primers alongside a C-beta reverse primer. TCRdb re-called the multiplex PCR reads through MiXCR, storing one row per CDR3 protein. The table lists 30,000 to 40,000 distinct CDR3 sequences, just under 75% of them singletons. This clonotype has ten or more counts. At one end, the junction sequence differs from germline, possibly due to a read error.

This clonotype originated in a man aged 35 to 55 with primary liver carcinoma and hepatitis B virus infection. Sequenced: liver tumor tissue from sampling region 4. Subset defined: tumor region T4, right-lateral pole. The chain uses TRBV11-2 and TRBJ1-4, with D unresolved. The CDR3 protein is CASSFRAASDKLFF. The CDR3 DNA is TGTGCCAGTAGCTTTAGGGCGGCGAGTGATAAACTGTTTTTT. Supplemented by reference TRBV11-2 and TRBJ1-4, the full variable domain reads EAGVAQSPRYKIIEKRQSVAFWCNPISGHATLYWYQQILGQGPKLLIQFQNNGVVDDSQLPKDRFSAERLKGVDSTLKIQPAKLEDSAVYLCASSFRAASDKLFFGSGTQLSVL.